These T cell receptor beta chains were read from a single sample in a study of blood T cell repertoires in COVID-19. Sequencing was performed with immunoSEQ multiplex PCR; in TCRdb, only in-frame clones are kept and a portion is missing. The top ten clones hold 20% to 30% of a sample with roughly 100,000 clones, roughly 82% of them seen once. Sequenced: peripheral blood. The source is a human donor in a cohort sampled during active COVID-19. Each CDR3 is given with its conserved first and last residue. The order of the fields is clone size, D gene, J gene, V gene, CDR3 DNA, CDR3 protein. D genes are given only for firm matches. Clone size appears in some rows only: once, few, many, or a class for an expanded clone.

clone_size: few; d_call: .; j_call: TRBJ1-1; v_call: TRBV4-1; cdr3_nt: TGCGCCAGCAGCCAAGTTCAGGTGAACACTGAAGCTTTCTTT; cdr3_aa: CASSQVQVNTEAFF
clone_size: .; d_call: TRBD2; j_call: TRBJ2-1; v_call: TRBV24-1; cdr3_nt: TGTGCCACCAGAGAGCGCGGACTAGCGGGAGAAGGTGAGCAGTTCTTC; cdr3_aa: CATRERGLAGEGEQFF
clone_size: many; d_call: .; j_call: TRBJ1-1; v_call: TRBV10-1; cdr3_nt: TGCGCCAGCAGTGAAGGGGCAAGAGGCACTGAAGCTTTCTTT; cdr3_aa: CASSEGARGTEAFF
clone_size: .; d_call: .; j_call: TRBJ2-5; v_call: TRBV7-2; cdr3_nt: TGTGCCAGCAGCCAGATTGAGACCCAGTACTTC; cdr3_aa: CASSQIETQYF
clone_size: .; d_call: .; j_call: TRBJ1-2; v_call: TRBV3-1/TRBV3-2; cdr3_nt: TGTGCCAGCAGCCCGCAGCGGGGGGGCCGTGGCTACACCTTC; cdr3_aa: CASSPQRGGRGYTF
clone_size: .; d_call: TRBD2; j_call: TRBJ2-3; v_call: TRBV29-1; cdr3_nt: TGCAGCGTTACACTAGCGGAAGACACAGATACGCAGTATTTT; cdr3_aa: CSVTLAEDTDTQYF
clone_size: .; d_call: TRBD2; j_call: TRBJ2-3; v_call: TRBV29-1; cdr3_nt: TGCAGCGTTGTACTAGCGGGAGGGAATACGCAGTATTTT; cdr3_aa: CSVVLAGGNTQYF
clone_size: .; d_call: .; j_call: TRBJ2-2; v_call: TRBV4-3; cdr3_nt: TGCGCCAGCAGCCAAGGAGACAGAAACACCGGGGAGCTGTTTTTT; cdr3_aa: CASSQGDRNTGELFF
clone_size: .; d_call: TRBD1; j_call: TRBJ1-4; v_call: TRBV12-5; cdr3_nt: TGTGCTAGTGGTCCTGGGACAGGGAATAATGAAAAACTGTTTTTT; cdr3_aa: CASGPGTGNNEKLFF
clone_size: .; d_call: .; j_call: TRBJ1-3; v_call: TRBV5-5; cdr3_nt: TGTGCCAGAATTGTGGGCAGCTCTGGAAACACCATATATTTT; cdr3_aa: CARIVGSSGNTIYF
clone_size: .; d_call: TRBD1; j_call: TRBJ2-7; v_call: TRBV19; cdr3_nt: TGTGCCACTATCGGGACAGGGAGCTACGAGCAGTACTTC; cdr3_aa: CATIGTGSYEQYF
clone_size: .; d_call: .; j_call: TRBJ2-3; v_call: TRBV9; cdr3_nt: TGTGCCAGCAGCCTCTTTATCGGAGGGGCGACAGATACGCAGTATTTT; cdr3_aa: CASSLFIGGATDTQYF
clone_size: .; d_call: .; j_call: TRBJ2-7; v_call: TRBV5-6; cdr3_nt: TGTGCCAGCAGCTTGCGGAGGCTTCGGTACGAGCAGTACTTC; cdr3_aa: CASSLRRLRYEQYF